This is a list of T cell receptor beta chains from one sample in a study of T cells in Graves' hyperthyroidism and ophthalmopathy. A single record per CDR3 protein comes from TCRdb applying MiXCR to the multiplex PCR reads. Of approximately 720,000 distinct CDR3 sequences listed, around 20% are singletons. The sequenced material came from blood. The receptors were gathered from a woman between 50 and 59 years old with Graves' hyperthyroidism that later progressed to Graves' ophthalmopathy. Both conserved end residues are part of each CDR3. Each record gives: J gene, V gene, clone size, D gene, CDR3 protein, CDR3 DNA. A D gene is named only where the DNA matches it firmly. Where a row states a size, it is once, few, many or the class of an expanded clone; other rows omit it.

>TRBJ1-5|TRBV15|many|.
CATSRDRQVSQPQHF
TGTGCCACCAGCAGAGATCGGCAGGTCAGTCAGCCCCAGCATTTT
>TRBJ2-2|TRBV5-1|few|.
CASSLGVSTNTGELFF
TGCGCCAGCAGCTTGGGTGTGTCGACGAACACCGGGGAGCTGTTTTTT
>TRBJ2-5|TRBV3-1|many|.
CASAPQRALETQYF
TGTGCCAGCGCCCCACAAAGGGCATTAGAGACCCAGTACTTC
>TRBJ1-4|TRBV6-5|few|.
CASSYKAFSTNEKLFF
TGTGCCAGCAGTTACAAGGCGTTCTCGACTAATGAAAAACTGTTTTTT
>TRBJ1-5|TRBV7-7|many|.
CASSLDRRGDRQPQHF
TGTGCTAGCAGCTTAGATCGAAGGGGGGACCGGCAGCCCCAGCATTTT
>TRBJ2-2|TRBV7-2|.|.
CASSPQGPNTGELFF
TGTGCCAGCAGCCCACAGGGCCCGAACACCGGGGAGCTGTTTTTT
>TRBJ1-2|TRBV18|many|.
CASSPGRNEYGYTF
TGTGCCAGCTCCCCCGGACGGAACGAATATGGCTACACCTTC
>TRBJ1-5|TRBV3-1|many|TRBD1
CASSPDHRGDQPQHF
TGTGCCAGCAGCCCAGATCACAGGGGTGATCAGCCCCAGCATTTT
>TRBJ2-3|TRBV19|.|TRBD2
CASTQGTSGGWRDTQYF
TGTGCCAGTACCCAGGGGACTAGCGGGGGATGGAGAGATACGCAGTATTTT
>TRBJ2-3|TRBV20-1|many|TRBD2
CSAETAGGSDTQYF
TGCAGTGCTGAAACTGCGGGGGGTTCAGATACGCAGTATTTT
>TRBJ1-1|TRBV7-2|many|.
CASSRTPQNTEAFF
TGTGCCAGCAGCCGCACCCCACAGAACACTGAAGCTTTCTTT
>TRBJ2-1|TRBV9|.|.
CASGRDVYNEQFF
TGTGCCAGCGGCCGGGACGTTTACAATGAGCAGTTCTTC
>TRBJ2-7|TRBV10-3|many|TRBD1
CAISDMDRASYEQYF
TGTGCCATCAGTGATATGGACAGGGCATCTTACGAGCAGTACTTC
>TRBJ1-2|TRBV10-3|.|TRBD1
CAISESRTGDGYTF
TGTGCCATCAGTGAGTCCCGGACAGGGGATGGCTACACCTTC
>TRBJ2-2|TRBV3-1|few|TRBD1
CASSVAGGLGTGELFF
TGTGCCAGCAGCGTCGCAGGGGGCCTAGGGACCGGGGAGCTGTTTTTT
>TRBJ1-1|TRBV10-3|.|TRBD1
CATVPGQGARGEAFF
TGTGCCACCGTCCCGGGACAGGGGGCGAGGGGTGAAGCTTTCTTT
>TRBJ2-5|TRBV3-1|many|.
CASSQDWGEPETQYF
TGTGCCAGCAGCCAAGATTGGGGCGAACCAGAGACCCAGTACTTC
>TRBJ1-2|TRBV2|many|.
CASSGGPIYGYTF
TGTGCCAGCAGTGGGGGACCTATTTATGGCTACACCTTC
>TRBJ2-3|TRBV2|many|TRBD2
CASRSEIALRLAGVDTQYF
TGTGCCAGCAGGAGTGAAATAGCGTTACGACTAGCGGGGGTGGATACGCAGTATTTT
>TRBJ2-3|TRBV20-1|many|.
CSASPGLDATDTQYF
TGCAGTGCCAGCCCCGGATTAGACGCTACAGATACGCAGTATTTT
>TRBJ1-2|TRBV7-9|many|TRBD1
CASSLARQGANGYTF
TGTGCCAGCAGCTTAGCGAGACAGGGGGCGAACGGCTACACCTTC
>TRBJ1-1|TRBV12-3/TRBV12-4|many|.
CASSLLGGGNTEAFF
TGTGCCAGCAGTTTATTAGGGGGGGGGAACACTGAAGCTTTCTTT
>TRBJ1-1|TRBV4-1|few|.
CASSQEYREYTEAFF
TGCGCCAGCAGCCAAGAGTACAGGGAGTACACTGAAGCTTTCTTT
>TRBJ2-7|TRBV13|few|TRBD1
CASSPDREDSYEQYF
TGTGCCAGCAGCCCAGACAGGGAAGACTCCTACGAGCAGTACTTC
>TRBJ1-5|TRBV6-1|many|.
CASSYSMAGNQPQHF
TGTGCCAGCAGTTACTCCATGGCAGGGAATCAGCCCCAGCATTTT
>TRBJ1-2|TRBV27|few|TRBD1
CATRDRGLFYGYTF
TGTGCCACCCGGGACAGGGGGCTATTTTATGGCTACACCTTC
>TRBJ1-3|TRBV18|.|TRBD1
CASSSTQGAAGNTIYF
TGTGCCAGCTCCTCGACCCAGGGGGCGGCTGGAAACACCATATATTTT
>TRBJ2-5|TRBV6-1|many|.
CASSEVWTQETQYF
TGTGCCAGCAGTGAAGTATGGACACAAGAGACCCAGTACTTC
>TRBJ2-7|TRBV7-9|few|.
CASSLDWYEQYF
TGTGCCAGCAGCCTAGATTGGTACGAGCAGTACTTC
>TRBJ2-5|TRBV5-5|few|TRBD2
CASSPSGLAGSQETQYF
TGTGCCAGCAGCCCCTCGGGGTTAGCGGGGTCCCAAGAGACCCAGTACTTC
>TRBJ1-5|TRBV2|.|.
CASKLGAISDQPQHF
TGTGCCAGCAAACTAGGAGCAATTAGCGATCAGCCCCAGCATTTT
>TRBJ1-2|TRBV5-1|.|.
CASSLAGAEGYTF
TGCGCCAGCAGCTTGGCGGGAGCGGAGGGCTACACCTTC
>TRBJ1-4|TRBV5-6|.|TRBD1
CASSLQGEIGEKLFF
TGTGCCAGCAGCTTGCAGGGGGAGATCGGTGAAAAACTGTTTTTT
>TRBJ2-1|TRBV5-1|.|.
CASSLDGYSEQFF
TGCGCCAGCAGCTTGGACGGTTACAGTGAGCAGTTCTTC
>TRBJ1-1|TRBV11-3|many|TRBD1
CASSLARPGGRTEAFF
TGTGCCAGCAGCTTAGCCAGGCCAGGGGGCCGTACTGAAGCTTTCTTT
>TRBJ1-2|TRBV28|.|.
CASGDNGRYTF
TGTGCCAGCGGGGACAATGGACGCTACACCTTC
>TRBJ2-1|TRBV4-1|few|.
CASSQLTDGHNEQFF
TGCGCCAGCAGCCAACTGACAGACGGCCACAATGAGCAGTTCTTC
>TRBJ2-5|TRBV6-1|.|TRBD1
CASSQLSQGKETQYF
TGTGCCAGCAGTCAACTATCACAGGGGAAAGAGACCCAGTACTTC
>TRBJ1-1|TRBV5-1|many|TRBD1
CASSLTGMNTEAFF
TGTGCCAGCTCACTGACAGGGATGAACACTGAAGCTTTCTTT
>TRBJ1-1|TRBV3-1|many|.
CASSQDRRGRIFGDTEAFF
TGTGCCAGCAGCCAAGATCGCAGGGGCAGGATTTTTGGGGACACTGAAGCTTTCTTT
>TRBJ2-5|TRBV7-3|many|.
CASSLRGGNQETQYF
TGTGCCAGCAGCTTAAGAGGTGGGAACCAAGAGACCCAGTACTTC
>TRBJ1-1|TRBV6-5|few|.
CASSYFQGNTEAFF
TGTGCCAGCAGTTACTTTCAGGGGAACACTGAAGCTTTCTTT
>TRBJ1-1|TRBV6-6|many|.
CASSYSAGAGTEAFF
TGTGCCAGCAGTTACTCTGCGGGGGCAGGCACTGAAGCTTTCTTT
>TRBJ1-4|TRBV18|many|.
CASSPDRNNEKLFF
TGTGCCAGCTCACCCGACAGGAATAATGAAAAACTGTTTTTT
>TRBJ1-2|TRBV7-9|.|.
CTSSSVGDHGYTF
TGTACCAGCAGCTCGGTCGGGGACCATGGCTACACCTTC
>TRBJ2-5|TRBV7-8|.|.
CASSPGEAQDF
TGTGCCAGCAGCCCAGGCGAGGCCCAGGACTTC
>TRBJ1-5|TRBV20-1|.|.
CSAKNRDKPNQPQHF
TGCAGTGCTAAGAACCGGGACAAACCTAATCAGCCCCAGCATTTT
>TRBJ2-2|TRBV11-1|.|.
CASSLEVDTGELFF
TGTGCCAGCAGCTTAGAAGTAGATACCGGGGAGCTGTTTTTT
>TRBJ1-5|TRBV30|.|.
CAWSVGRNQPQHF
TGTGCCTGGAGTGTAGGTCGCAATCAGCCCCAGCATTTT
>TRBJ2-7|TRBV20-1|many|.
CSARDFLGVEQYF
TGCAGTGCTAGAGATTTCTTGGGCGTCGAGCAGTACTTC
>TRBJ1-5|TRBV19|.|.
CASTLRLEQPQHF
TGTGCCAGTACCCTCCGGCTTGAACAGCCCCAGCATTTT
>TRBJ1-5|TRBV4-1|.|.
CASSQFGLIQPQHF
TGCGCCAGCAGCCAATTTGGGTTAATCCAGCCCCAGCATTTT
>TRBJ2-1|TRBV13|few|TRBD2
CASSPTGGGAWFNEQFF
TGTGCCAGCAGCCCTACTGGCGGGGGGGCTTGGTTCAATGAGCAGTTCTTC